Shown below are 8 T cell receptor beta chains from a single sample sequenced in a study of blood T cells in healthy people across ages. Through a sample-barcoded 5' primer and a J-beta primer mix, a second PCR was run for about 6 to 11 cycles. TCRdb ran MiXCR on the 5' RACE reads and lists one entry per CDR3 protein. The table lists hundreds of thousands of distinct CDR3 sequences, about 24% of them singletons. Sequenced input: blood. These receptors were taken from a man in his 70s in good health.

V is TRBV29-1 and J is TRBJ1-1; D is possibly TRBD1 (5 bases). Germline V CDR1 and CDR2: SQVTM, ANQGSEA. Trimming left V 6 bases short and J 7 bases short, with 15 bases between. The CDR3 is 12 amino acids. In nucleotides, the CDR3 is TGCAGCGTCATATGGGGGGGTATTGAAGCTTTCTTT. Translating it yields CSVIWGGIEAFF.

The chain combines TRBV29-1 with TRBJ2-7, with TRBD1 matching 7 bases. The V gene's germline CDR1 is SQVTM and CDR2 ANQGSEA. The CDR3 length is 14 residues. J gave up 5 bases and V 6 bases, and 13 bases lay outside the gene matches. The CDR3 DNA sequence: TGCAGCGTGAAAGAACGGGACAGATATAACGAGCAGTACTTC. Encoded protein: CSVKERDRYNEQYF.

The rearrangement joins TRBV28 to TRBJ2-5, with 7 bases identical to TRBD1. V lost 5 bases to trimming and J lost 7 bases; unmatched junction nucleotides: 10. This CDR3 region has 14 residues. CDR1 is MDHEN, CDR2 SYDVKM, per germline. CDR3 loop: CASSTTGALSTQYF. DNA for the CDR3: TGTGCCAGCAGTACTACAGGGGCGCTATCGACCCAGTACTTC.

The rearrangement joins TRBV7-9 to TRBJ1-2; weak D call: TRBD1 (6 bases). The V gene lost 6 bases and the J gene lost 6 bases, with 11 bases spanning the gap. Germline V gene data show CDR1 as SEHNR and CDR2 as FQNEAQ (reference sequence). The CDR3 is 12 residues long. CDR3 residues: CASSSDRHGYTF. DNA for the CDR3: TGTGCCAGCAGTTCGGACAGACATGGCTACACCTTC.

J is TRBJ1-2 and V is TRBV20-1, with D possibly matching TRBD1 (5 bases). Trimming shortened V by 0 bases and J by 5 bases, and 16 bases separated the two germline ends. The CDR3 totals 15 residues. In germline, CDR1 is DFQATT, CDR2 SNEGSKA (reference sequence). The CDR3 sequence is CSARDDSEGLYGYTF. DNA for the CDR3: TGCAGTGCTAGAGATGACAGCGAAGGCCTATATGGCTACACCTTC.

The rearrangement uses TRBV28 and TRBJ2-4; TRBD1 agrees at 8 bases. The germline V gene has CDR1 MDHEN and CDR2 SYDVKM. CDR3 length: 16 amino acids. Trimming cost V 5 bases and J 8 bases; bases outside gene matches: 14. For the CDR3, the DNA is TGTGCCAGCAGTCCCACCGGACAGGGAGCAAGGGACATTCAGTACTTC. This translates into CASSPTGQGARDIQYF.

The chain couples TRBV29-1 to TRBJ1-2; the D is unclear. V lost 6 bases to trimming and J lost 2 bases, with 13 bases between them. This CDR3 contains 13 residues. CDR1 is SQVTM, CDR2 ANQGSEA, per germline. The CDR3 DNA reads as TGCAGCGTCTTGACCCCGCCGAACTATGGCTACACCTTC. Translation gives CSVLTPPNYGYTF.

This clonotype was counted only a few times. This chain joins TRBV29-1 and TRBJ1-2; D gene unclear. Germline CDR1 and CDR2: SQVTM and ANQGSEA. The CDR3 length is 13 residues. Trimming took off 0 bases at V and 8 bases at J, with 13 bases between the two ends. The CDR3 region is CSVEDIGFRGYTF. The CDR3 DNA reads as TGCAGCGTTGAAGATATAGGGTTCCGGGGCTACACCTTC.